This entry features one T cell receptor (beta chain) sequence. This entry comes from a study of shared clonotypes between healthy human individuals. Here immunoSEQ multiplex PCR was the method, and the copy in TCRdb shows in-frame clones only, minus some. The sample shows hundreds of thousands of clones, roughly 84% of them seen only once. CDR1 is PRHDT, CDR2 FYEKMQ, per germline (reference sequence). The CDR3 sequence is 17 residues long. V gave up 5 bases and J gave up 1 base; unmatched junction bases: 13. The chain carries TRBV13 and TRBJ1-1; 7 nucleotides agree with TRBD1. What was sequenced was memory CD8+ T cells sorted from blood. Subset given: CD45RO+ cells pooled with CCR7-negative TemRA cells. This TCR derives from a man aged 18-30 years in good health. The CDR3 is CASSTHSRGWENTEAFF. In DNA form, the CDR3 reads TGTGCCAGCAGCACCCACAGCAGGGGGTGGGAGAACACTGAAGCTTTCTTT.